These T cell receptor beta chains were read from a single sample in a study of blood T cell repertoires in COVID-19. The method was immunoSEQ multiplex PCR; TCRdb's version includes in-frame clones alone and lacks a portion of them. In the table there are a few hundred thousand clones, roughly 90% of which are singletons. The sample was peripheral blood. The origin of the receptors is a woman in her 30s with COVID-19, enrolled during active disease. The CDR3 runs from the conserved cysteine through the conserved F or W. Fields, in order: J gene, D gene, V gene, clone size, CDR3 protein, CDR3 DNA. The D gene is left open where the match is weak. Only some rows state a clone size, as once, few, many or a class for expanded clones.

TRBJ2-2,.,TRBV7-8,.,CASTLAAAPDIQFPGELFF,TGTGCCAGCACCTTAGCTGCGGCCCCGGACATTCAGTTTCCCGGGGAGCTGTTTTTT
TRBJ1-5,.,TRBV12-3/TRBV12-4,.,CASRRGNQPQHF,TGTGCCAGCAGGAGGGGGAATCAGCCCCAGCATTTT
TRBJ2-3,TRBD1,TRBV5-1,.,CASSRGQGLDTQYF,TGCGCCAGCAGCAGGGGACAGGGGCTAGATACGCAGTATTTT
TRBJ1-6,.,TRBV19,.,CASNDNSYSPLHF,TGTGCCAGTAACGACAACAGCTATTCACCCCTCCACTTT
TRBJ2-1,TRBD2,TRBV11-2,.,CASSRISGGPVNEQFF,TGTGCCAGCAGCCGCATTAGCGGGGGCCCCGTGAATGAGCAGTTCTTC
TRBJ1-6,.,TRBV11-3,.,CASSLGGAGLNSPLHF,TGTGCCAGCAGCTTAGGCGGTGCAGGACTTAATTCACCCCTCCACTTT
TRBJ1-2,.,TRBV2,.,CAGGGSDYGYTF,TGTGCCGGGGGGGGATCAGACTATGGCTACACCTTC
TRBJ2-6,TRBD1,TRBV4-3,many,CASSQGQGSGANVLTF,TGCGCCAGCAGCCAAGGACAGGGCTCTGGGGCCAACGTCCTGACTTTC
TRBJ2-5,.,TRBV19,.,CASSEGGAETQYF,TGTGCCAGTAGTGAGGGCGGGGCAGAGACCCAGTACTTC
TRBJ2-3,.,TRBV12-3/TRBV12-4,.,CASTLGGADTQYF,TGTGCCAGCACCCTGGGGGGAGCAGATACGCAGTATTTT
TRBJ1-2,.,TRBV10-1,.,CASSESTGRGYTF,TGCGCCAGCAGTGAGTCGACGGGGAGAGGCTACACCTTC
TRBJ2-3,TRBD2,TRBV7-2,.,CASSLAGTSGQSTDTQYF,TGTGCCAGCAGCTTAGCCGGGACTAGCGGACAAAGCACAGATACGCAGTATTTT
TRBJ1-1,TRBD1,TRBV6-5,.,CASSRQGRTEAFF,TGTGCCAGCAGTCGACAGGGGCGCACTGAAGCTTTCTTT
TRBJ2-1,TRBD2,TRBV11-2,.,CASSSRTSNIPNEQFF,TGTGCCAGCAGCTCACGGACTAGCAATATCCCCAATGAGCAGTTCTTC
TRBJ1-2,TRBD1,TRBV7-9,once,CASSQPGQGGYGYTF,TGTGCCAGCAGCCAACCGGGACAGGGGGGTTATGGCTACACCTTC
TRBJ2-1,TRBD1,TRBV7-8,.,CASSLVLTGFDEQFF,TGTGCCAGCAGCTTAGTATTGACAGGGTTCGATGAGCAGTTCTTC